This T cell receptor (beta chain) is drawn from a study of shared clonotypes between healthy human individuals. Study-wide results and limits: In a few donors, around 5.5% of naive CD4 clonotypes appeared in common. In having few donors, the study represented limited genetic and exposure-history diversity.

Nashville, Tennessee was home to all donors, each a Caucasian adult. This table comes from immunoSEQ multiplex PCR, and its TCRdb copy is limited to in-frame clones, with some not included. The sample records around 940,000 clones, around 80% being singletons. The CDR3 is 15 amino acids. Germline-derived CDR1 and CDR2 are GTSNPN and SVGIG (reference sequence). A word on this clone: Its matching antigen is unknown.

Material for sequencing was memory CD4+ T cells sorted from blood. Described subset: CD45RA-negative fraction. The rearrangement joins TRBV30 to TRBJ2-5; TRBD1 matches 8 bases. The J call may not be correct, given that the DNA end is closer to TRBJ2-7. This receptor was obtained from a man between 18 and 29 years old in good health. This CDR3 reads CAWSVGQGAIYEQYF. The CDR3 bases are TGTGCCTGGAGTGTAGGGCAGGGGGCTATCTACGAGCAGTACTTC.